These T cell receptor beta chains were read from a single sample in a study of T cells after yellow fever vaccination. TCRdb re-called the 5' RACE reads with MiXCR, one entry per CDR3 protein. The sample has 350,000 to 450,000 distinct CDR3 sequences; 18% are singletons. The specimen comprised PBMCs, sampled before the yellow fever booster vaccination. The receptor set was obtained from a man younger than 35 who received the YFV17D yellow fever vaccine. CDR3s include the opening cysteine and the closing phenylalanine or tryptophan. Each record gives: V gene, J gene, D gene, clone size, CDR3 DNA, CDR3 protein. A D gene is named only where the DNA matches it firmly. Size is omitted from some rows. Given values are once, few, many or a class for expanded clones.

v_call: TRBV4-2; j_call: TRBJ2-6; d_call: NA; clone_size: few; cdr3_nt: TGTGCCAGCAGCCAAACGGCAGGGGGGGGCTCTGGGGCCAACGTCCTGACTTTC; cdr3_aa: CASSQTAGGGSGANVLTF
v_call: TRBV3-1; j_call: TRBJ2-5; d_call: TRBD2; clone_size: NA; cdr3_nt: TGTGCCAGCAGCGACGAACCTCGCGGGGGTACGAGACCCCAGTACTTC; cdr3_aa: CASSDEPRGGTRPQYF
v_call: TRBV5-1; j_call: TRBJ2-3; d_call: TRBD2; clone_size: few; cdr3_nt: TGCGCCAGCACCCCCCGGTGGGGTAGCGGGGTTTTAAGCACAGATACGCAGTATTTT; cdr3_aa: CASTPRWGSGVLSTDTQYF
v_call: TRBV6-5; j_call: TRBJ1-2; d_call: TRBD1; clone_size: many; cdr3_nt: TGTGCCAGCAGTCTCCGGGCGACAGGGGGCCTTGGCTACACCTTC; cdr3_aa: CASSLRATGGLGYTF
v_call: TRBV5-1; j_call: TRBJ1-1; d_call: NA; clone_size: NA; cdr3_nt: TGCGCCAGCAGCTTGGAAGAGGTAGCTTTCTTT; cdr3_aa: CASSLEEVAFF
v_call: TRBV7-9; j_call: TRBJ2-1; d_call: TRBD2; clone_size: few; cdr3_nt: TGTGCCAGCAGCCACCCAGACTCCGGACTAGCCAATGAGCAGTTCTTC; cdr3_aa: CASSHPDSGLANEQFF
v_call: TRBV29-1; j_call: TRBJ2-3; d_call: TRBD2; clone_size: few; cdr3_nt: TGCAGCGTTGGGCCGCTAGCGGGCACAGATACGCAGTATTTT; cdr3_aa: CSVGPLAGTDTQYF
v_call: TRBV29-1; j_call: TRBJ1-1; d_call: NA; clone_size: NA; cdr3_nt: TGCAGCGTTGAACTCGGACATGCTGAAGCTTTCTTT; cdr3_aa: CSVELGHAEAFF
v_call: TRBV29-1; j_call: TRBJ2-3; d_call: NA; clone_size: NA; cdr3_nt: TGCAGCGTTGAAGATCGGAGCAAGGATGTCGGAGATACGCAGTATTTT; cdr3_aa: CSVEDRSKDVGDTQYF
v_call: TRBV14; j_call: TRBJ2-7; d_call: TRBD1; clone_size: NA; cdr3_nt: TGTGCCAGCAGCGGGCGGACAGGCACCTACGAGCAGTACTTC; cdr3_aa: CASSGRTGTYEQYF
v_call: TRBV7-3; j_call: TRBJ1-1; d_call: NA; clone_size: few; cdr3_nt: TGTGCCAGCAGGGGTGGCGGGGACACTGAAGCTTTCTTT; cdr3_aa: CASRGGGDTEAFF
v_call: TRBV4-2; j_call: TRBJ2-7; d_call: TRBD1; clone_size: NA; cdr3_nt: TGTGCCAGCAGCCAAGCTTCCGGGACAGGGCGATCAGAGCAGTACTTC; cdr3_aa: CASSQASGTGRSEQYF
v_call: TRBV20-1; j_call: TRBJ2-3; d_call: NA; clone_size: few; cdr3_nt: TGCAGTGCTAGAGATCCACTCCTAGGGAGGGGGCGGGATACGCAGTATTTT; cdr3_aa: CSARDPLLGRGRDTQYF
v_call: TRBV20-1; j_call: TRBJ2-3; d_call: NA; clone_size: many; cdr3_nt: TGCAGTGCTCGACGGTTCGGGTGGCCAGATACGCAGTATTTT; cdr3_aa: CSARRFGWPDTQYF
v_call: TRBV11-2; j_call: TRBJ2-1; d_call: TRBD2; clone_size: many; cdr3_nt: TGTGCCAGCAGCTTGGGGGGGACCTACAATGAGCAGTTCTTC; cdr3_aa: CASSLGGTYNEQFF
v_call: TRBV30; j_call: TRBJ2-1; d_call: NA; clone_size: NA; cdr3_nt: TGTGCCTGGACCGAATTCGGATCCGGATACATAGGGGATGAGCAGTTCTTC; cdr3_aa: CAWTEFGSGYIGDEQFF
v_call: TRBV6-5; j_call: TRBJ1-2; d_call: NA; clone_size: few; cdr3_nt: TGTGCCAGCAGCTCCGGGCCCCTCGGGGGCTACACCTTC; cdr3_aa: CASSSGPLGGYTF
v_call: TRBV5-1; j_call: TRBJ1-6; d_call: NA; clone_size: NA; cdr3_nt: TGCGCCAGCAGGGACGGTTTGGCCCTCCACTTT; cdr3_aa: CASRDGLALHF
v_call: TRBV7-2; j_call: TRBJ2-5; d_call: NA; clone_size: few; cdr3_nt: TGTGCCAGCAGCTTAGCGCCTGTCTACGGACTACCTGGGGAGACCCAGTACTTC; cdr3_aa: CASSLAPVYGLPGETQYF
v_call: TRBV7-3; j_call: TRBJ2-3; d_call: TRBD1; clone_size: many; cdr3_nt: TGTGCCAGCAGCTTGACAGGGGGTGGTACAGATACGCAGTATTTT; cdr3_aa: CASSLTGGGTDTQYF
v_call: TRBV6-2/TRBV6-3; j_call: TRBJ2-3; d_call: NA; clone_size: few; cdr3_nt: TGTGCCAGCAGTTACTCGGGCCTAGAGGTAACAGATACGCAGTATTTT; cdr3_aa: CASSYSGLEVTDTQYF
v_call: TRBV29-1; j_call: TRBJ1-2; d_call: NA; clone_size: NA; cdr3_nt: TGCAGCGTTGGCCGTTTACTGGACAGCGTCTATGGCTACACCTTC; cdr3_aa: CSVGRLLDSVYGYTF
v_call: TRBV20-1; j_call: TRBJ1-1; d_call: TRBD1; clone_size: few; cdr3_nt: TGCAGTGCTACCGGGACAGGGGACACTGAAGCTTTCTTT; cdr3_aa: CSATGTGDTEAFF
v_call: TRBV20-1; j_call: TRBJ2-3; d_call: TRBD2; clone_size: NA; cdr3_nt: TGCAGTGCTAACGAGCGGGGGGCAGGAGATACGCAGTATTTT; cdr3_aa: CSANERGAGDTQYF
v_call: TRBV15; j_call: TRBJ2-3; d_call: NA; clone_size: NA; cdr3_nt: TGTGCCACCAGCAGAGAGCCAGCCGACACAGATACGCAGTATTTT; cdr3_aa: CATSREPADTDTQYF
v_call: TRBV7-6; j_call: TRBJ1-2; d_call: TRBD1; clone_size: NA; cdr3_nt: TGTGCCAGCAGCTCGTCCAGGGGGGGCTACACCTTC; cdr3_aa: CASSSSRGGYTF
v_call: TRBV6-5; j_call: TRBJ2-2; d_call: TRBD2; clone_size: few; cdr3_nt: TGTGCCAGCAGTTCGGGGGGGGTAAACACCGGGGAGCTGTTTTTT; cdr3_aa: CASSSGGVNTGELFF
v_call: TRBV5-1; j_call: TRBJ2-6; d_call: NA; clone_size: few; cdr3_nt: TGCGCCAGCAGCTTGGAGGGGTTCGGTGGGGCCAACGTCCTGACTTTC; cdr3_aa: CASSLEGFGGANVLTF
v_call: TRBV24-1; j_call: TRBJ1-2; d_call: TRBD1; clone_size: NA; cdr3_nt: TGTGCCACCAGTGATCCGGGACAGGGATATGGCTACACCTTC; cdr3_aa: CATSDPGQGYGYTF
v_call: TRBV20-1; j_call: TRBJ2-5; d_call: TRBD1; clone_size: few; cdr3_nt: TGCAGTGCGCAACAGGGGTTACAAGAGACCCAGTACTTC; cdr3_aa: CSAQQGLQETQYF
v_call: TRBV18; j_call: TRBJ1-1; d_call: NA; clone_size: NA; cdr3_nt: TGTGCCAGCTCACCACCGCCGGGGAGGTGGACTGAAGCTTTCTTT; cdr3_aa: CASSPPPGRWTEAFF
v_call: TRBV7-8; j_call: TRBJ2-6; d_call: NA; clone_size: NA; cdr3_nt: TGTGCCAGCAGCTTATCTTCAGGGACCTCTGGGGCCAACGTCCTGACTTTC; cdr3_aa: CASSLSSGTSGANVLTF
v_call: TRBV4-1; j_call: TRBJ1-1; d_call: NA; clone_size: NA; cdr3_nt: TGCGCCAGCAGCCAAGGGAAGGACACCAACTTGGGGGCTTTCTTT; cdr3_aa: CASSQGKDTNLGAFF
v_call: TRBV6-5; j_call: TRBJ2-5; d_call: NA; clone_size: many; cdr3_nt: TGTGCCAGCAGTTACTTGCAGGGTGGGGGTCAAGAGACCCAGTACTTC; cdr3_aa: CASSYLQGGGQETQYF
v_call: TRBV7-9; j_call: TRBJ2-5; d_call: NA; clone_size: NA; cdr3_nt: TGTGCCAGCAGCTTAGCGTCAGAACCACCTGGAGAGACCCAGTACTTC; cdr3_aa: CASSLASEPPGETQYF
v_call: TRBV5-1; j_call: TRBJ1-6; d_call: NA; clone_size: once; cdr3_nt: TGCGCCAGCAGCTTCGCCCCGGGCGAGCCCCTCCACTTT; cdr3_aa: CASSFAPGEPLHF
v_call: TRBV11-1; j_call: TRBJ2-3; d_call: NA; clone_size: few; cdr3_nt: TGTGCCAGCAGCACCTGGAGTGATACGCAGTATTTT; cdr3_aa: CASSTWSDTQYF
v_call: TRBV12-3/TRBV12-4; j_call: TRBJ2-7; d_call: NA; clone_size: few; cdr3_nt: TGTGCCAGCAGTCCCAGGGAGATGGGCGAGCAGTACTTC; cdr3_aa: CASSPREMGEQYF
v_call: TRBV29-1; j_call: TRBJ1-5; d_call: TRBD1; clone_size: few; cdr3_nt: TGCAGCGCCGCCGAAGTCGCAGGGGGCCTCTCGGGGCCCCAGCATTTT; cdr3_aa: CSAAEVAGGLSGPQHF
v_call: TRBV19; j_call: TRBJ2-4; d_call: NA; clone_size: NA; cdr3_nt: TGTGCCAGTACTTACGGTGTCGGGTCAGCCAAAAACATTCAGTACTTC; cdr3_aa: CASTYGVGSAKNIQYF
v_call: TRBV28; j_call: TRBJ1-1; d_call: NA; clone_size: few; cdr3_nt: TGTGCCAGCAGTTCTTGGGTGAGGGACACTGAAGCTTTCTTT; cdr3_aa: CASSSWVRDTEAFF
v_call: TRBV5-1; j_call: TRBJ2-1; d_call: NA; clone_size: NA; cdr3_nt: TGCGCCAGCAGCTTGGGAGCCGGGATAGAATTCAATGAGCAGTTCTTC; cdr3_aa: CASSLGAGIEFNEQFF
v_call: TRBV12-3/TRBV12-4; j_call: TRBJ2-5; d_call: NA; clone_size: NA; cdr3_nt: TGTGCCAGCAGTTTTTACGATGTTGGGGAGACCCAGTACTTC; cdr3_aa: CASSFYDVGETQYF
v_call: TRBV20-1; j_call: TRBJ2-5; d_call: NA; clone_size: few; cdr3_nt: TGCAGTGCTAGAGGGCAAGAGACCCAGTACTTC; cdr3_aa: CSARGQETQYF
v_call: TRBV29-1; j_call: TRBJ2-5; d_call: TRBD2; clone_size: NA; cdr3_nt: TGCAGCGCCGGACTAGAAGAGACCCAGTACTTC; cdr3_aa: CSAGLEETQYF